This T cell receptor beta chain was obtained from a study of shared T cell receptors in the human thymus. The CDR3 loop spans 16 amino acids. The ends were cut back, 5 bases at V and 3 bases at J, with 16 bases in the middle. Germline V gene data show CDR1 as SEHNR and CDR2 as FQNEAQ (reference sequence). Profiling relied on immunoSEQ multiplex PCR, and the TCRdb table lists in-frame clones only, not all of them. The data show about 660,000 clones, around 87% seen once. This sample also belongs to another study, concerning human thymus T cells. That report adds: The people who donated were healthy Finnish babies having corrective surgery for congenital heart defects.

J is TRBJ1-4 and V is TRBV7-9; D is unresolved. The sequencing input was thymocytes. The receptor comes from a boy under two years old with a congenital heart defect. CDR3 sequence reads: CASSPQERRANEKLFF. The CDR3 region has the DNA TGTGCCAGCAGCCCCCAGGAGAGGCGGGCTAATGAAAAACTGTTTTTT.